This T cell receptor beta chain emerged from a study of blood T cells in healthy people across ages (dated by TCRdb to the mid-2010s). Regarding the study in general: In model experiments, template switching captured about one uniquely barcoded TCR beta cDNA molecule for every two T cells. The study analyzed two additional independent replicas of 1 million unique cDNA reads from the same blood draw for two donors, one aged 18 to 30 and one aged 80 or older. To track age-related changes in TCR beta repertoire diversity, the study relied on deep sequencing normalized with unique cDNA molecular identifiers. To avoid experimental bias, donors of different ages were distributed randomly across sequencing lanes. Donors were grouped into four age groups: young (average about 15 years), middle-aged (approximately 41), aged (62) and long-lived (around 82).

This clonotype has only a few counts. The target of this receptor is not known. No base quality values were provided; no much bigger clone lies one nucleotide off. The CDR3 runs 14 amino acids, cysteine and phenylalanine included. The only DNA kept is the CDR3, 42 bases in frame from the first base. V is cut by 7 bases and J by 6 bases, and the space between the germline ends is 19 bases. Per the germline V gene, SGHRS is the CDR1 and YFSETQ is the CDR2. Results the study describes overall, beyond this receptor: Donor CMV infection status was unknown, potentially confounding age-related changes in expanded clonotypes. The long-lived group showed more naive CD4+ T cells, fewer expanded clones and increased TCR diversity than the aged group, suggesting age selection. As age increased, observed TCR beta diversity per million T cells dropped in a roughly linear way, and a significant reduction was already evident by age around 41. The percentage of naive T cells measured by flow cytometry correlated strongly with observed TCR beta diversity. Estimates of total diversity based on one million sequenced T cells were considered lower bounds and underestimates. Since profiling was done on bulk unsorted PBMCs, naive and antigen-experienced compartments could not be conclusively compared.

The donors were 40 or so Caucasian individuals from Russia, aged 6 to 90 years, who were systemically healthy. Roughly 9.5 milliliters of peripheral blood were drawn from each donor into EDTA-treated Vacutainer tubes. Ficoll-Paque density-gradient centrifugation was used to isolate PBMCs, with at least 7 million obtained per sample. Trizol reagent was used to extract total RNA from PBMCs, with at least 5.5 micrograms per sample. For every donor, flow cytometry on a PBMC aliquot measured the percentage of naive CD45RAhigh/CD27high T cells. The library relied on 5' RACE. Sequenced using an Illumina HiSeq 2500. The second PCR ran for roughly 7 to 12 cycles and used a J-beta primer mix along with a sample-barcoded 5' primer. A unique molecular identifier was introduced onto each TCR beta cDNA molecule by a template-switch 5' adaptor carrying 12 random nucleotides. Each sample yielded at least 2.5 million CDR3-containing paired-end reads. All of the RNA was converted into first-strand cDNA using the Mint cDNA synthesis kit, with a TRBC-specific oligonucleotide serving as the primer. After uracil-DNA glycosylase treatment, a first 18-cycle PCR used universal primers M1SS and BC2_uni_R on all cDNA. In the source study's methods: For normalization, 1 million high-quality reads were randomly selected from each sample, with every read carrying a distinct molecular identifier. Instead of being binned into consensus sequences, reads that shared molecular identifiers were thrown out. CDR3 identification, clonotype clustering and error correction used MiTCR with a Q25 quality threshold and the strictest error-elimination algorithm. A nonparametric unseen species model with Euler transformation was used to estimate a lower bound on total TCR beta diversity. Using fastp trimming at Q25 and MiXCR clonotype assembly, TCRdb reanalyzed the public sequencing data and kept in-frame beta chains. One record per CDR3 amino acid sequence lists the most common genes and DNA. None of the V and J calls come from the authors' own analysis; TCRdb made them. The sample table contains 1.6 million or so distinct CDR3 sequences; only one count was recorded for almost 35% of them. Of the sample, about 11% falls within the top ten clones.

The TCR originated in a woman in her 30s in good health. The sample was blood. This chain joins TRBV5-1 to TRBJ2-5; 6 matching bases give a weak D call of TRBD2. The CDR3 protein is CASGLGGGLKTQYF. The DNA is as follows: TGCGCCAGCGGCCTCGGGGGAGGATTGAAGACCCAGTACTTC.